This TCR beta chain was retrieved from a study of cytomegalovirus exposure and HLA in healthy donors. Study-wide points: Most observed TCR sequences were rare, whereas some public TCRs were detected in many donors.

Repertoires were generated with immunoSEQ multiplex PCR, while TCRdb's copy carries only in-frame clones and drops some. Of 90,000 or so clones detected, roughly 85% appear once; the ten largest clones hold 20%. The CDR3 length is 14 residues. Germline CDR1 reads MDHEN; CDR2 reads SYDVKM. With 3 bases removed from V and 3 bases from J, the gap between germline ends came to 9 bases. The donors were part of the validation cohort of 120 or so subjects. That cohort was separate from the first cohort, which comprised 550 to 750 subjects. Note on this clone: The antigen remains undetermined.

J is TRBJ1-5 and V is TRBV28, with a tentative D call TRBD1 (5 bases). This clonotype originated in a man younger than 35 in good health and CMV-seropositive. Source material: PBMCs. For the CDR3, the DNA is TGTGCCAGCAGTTTGTCAGGGTACAATCAGCCCCAGCATTTT. Translated, it gives CASSLSGYNQPQHF.